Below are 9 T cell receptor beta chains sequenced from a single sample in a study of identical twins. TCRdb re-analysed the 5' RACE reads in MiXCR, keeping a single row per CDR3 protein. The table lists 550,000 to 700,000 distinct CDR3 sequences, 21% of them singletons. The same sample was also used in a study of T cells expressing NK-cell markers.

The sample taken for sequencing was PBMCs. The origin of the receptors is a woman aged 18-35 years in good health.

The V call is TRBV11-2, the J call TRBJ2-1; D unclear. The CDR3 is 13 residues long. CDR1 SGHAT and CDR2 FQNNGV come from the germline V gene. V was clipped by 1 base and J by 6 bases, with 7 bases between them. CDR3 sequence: CASSLVSRNEQFF. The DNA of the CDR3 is TGTGCCAGCAGCTTAGTAAGTCGCAATGAGCAGTTCTTC.

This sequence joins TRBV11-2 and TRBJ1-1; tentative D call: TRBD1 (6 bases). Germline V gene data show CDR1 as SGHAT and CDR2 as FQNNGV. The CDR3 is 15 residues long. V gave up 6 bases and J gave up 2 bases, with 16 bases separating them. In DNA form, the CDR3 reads TGTGCCAGCAGTCCCCAGACAGGCTATAACACTGAAGCTTTCTTT. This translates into CASSPQTGYNTEAFF.

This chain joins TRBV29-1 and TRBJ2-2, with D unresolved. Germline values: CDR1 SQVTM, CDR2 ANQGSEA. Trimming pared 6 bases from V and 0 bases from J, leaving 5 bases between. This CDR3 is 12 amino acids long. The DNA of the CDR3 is TGCAGCGTCCGGCCGAACACCGGGGAGCTGTTTTTT. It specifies CSVRPNTGELFF.

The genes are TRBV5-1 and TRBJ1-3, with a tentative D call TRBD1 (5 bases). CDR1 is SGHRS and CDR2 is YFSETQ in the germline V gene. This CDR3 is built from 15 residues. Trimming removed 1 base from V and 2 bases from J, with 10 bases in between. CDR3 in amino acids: CASSLSRATGNTIYF. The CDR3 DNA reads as TGCGCCAGCAGCTTGTCCAGGGCAACTGGAAACACCATATATTTT. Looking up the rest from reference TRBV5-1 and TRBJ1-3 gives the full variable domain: KAGVTQTPRYLIKTRGQQVTLSCSPISGHRSVSWYQQTPGQGLQFLFEYFSETQRNKGNFPGRFSGRQFSNSRSEMNVSTLELGDSALYLCASSLSRATGNTIYFGEGSWLTVV.

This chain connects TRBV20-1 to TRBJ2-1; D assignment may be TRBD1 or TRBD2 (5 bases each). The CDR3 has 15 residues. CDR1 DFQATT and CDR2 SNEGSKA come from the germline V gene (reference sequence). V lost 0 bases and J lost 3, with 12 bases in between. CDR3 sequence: CSARDRDRSYNEQFF. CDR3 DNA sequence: TGCAGTGCTAGAGACCGGGACCGAAGCTACAATGAGCAGTTCTTC.

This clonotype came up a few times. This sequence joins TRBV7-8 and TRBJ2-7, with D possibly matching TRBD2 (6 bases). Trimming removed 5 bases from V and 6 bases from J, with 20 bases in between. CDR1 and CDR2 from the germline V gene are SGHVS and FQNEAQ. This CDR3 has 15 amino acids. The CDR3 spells CASSDTSTLNSEQYF. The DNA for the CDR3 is TGTGCCAGCAGCGATACTAGCACCCTTAATAGCGAGCAGTACTTC. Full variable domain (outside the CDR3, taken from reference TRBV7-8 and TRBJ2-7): GAGVSQSPRYKVAKRGQDVALRCDPISGHVSLFWYQQALGQGPEFLTYFQNEAQLDKSGLPSDRFFAERPEGSVSTLKIQRTQQEDSAVYLCASSDTSTLNSEQYFGPGTRLTVT.

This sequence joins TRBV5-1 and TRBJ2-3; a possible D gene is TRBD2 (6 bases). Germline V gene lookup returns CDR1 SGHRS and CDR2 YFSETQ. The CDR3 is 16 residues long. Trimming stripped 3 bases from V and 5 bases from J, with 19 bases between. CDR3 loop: CASSSGLQAMGDTQYF. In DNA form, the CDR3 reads TGCGCCAGCAGCTCGGGACTCCAGGCGATGGGAGATACGCAGTATTTT.

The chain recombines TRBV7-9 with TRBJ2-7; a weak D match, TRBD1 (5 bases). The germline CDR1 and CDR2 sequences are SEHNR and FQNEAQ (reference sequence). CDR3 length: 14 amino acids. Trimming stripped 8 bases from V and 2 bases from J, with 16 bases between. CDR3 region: CASHGLQGTYEQYF. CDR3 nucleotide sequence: TGTGCCAGCCACGGCCTTCAGGGTACCTACGAGCAGTACTTC.

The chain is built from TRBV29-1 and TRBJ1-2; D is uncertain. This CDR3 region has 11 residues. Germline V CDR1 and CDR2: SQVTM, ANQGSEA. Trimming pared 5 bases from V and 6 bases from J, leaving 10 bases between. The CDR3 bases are TGCAGCGTTACCGGGTCTCATGGCTACACCTTC. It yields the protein CSVTGSHGYTF.